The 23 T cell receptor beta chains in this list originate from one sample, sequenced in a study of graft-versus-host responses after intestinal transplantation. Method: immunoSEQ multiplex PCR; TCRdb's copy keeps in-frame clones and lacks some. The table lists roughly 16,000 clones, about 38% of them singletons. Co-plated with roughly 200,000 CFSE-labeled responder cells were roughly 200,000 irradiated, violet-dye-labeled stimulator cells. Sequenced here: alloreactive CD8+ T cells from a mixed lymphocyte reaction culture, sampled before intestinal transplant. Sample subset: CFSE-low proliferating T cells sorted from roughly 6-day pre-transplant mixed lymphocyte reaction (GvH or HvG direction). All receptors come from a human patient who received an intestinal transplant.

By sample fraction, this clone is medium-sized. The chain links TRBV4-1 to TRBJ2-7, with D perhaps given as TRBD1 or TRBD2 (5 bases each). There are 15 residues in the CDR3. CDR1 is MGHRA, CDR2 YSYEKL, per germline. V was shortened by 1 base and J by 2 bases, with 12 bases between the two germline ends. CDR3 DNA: TGCGCCAGCAGCCAAGTAAGGGACGGGCCCTACGAGCAGTACTTC. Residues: CASSQVRDGPYEQYF.

The CDR3, as DNA: TGTGCCAGTAGTCCTATCGGGGGAGGGGCCCAAGAGACCCAGTACTTC. Its protein product is CASSPIGGGAQETQYF. The chain has TRBV19 and TRBJ2-5, with 7 bases fitting TRBD2. The CDR3 is 16 residues long. Trimming cost V 5 bases and J 1 base; bases outside gene matches: 10. In germline, CDR1 is LNHDA, CDR2 SQIVND (reference sequence).

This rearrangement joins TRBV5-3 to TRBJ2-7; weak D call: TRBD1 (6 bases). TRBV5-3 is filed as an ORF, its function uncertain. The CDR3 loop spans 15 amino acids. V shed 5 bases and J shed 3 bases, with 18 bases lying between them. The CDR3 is CARSDTDRVLYEQYF. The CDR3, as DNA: TGTGCCAGAAGTGATACGGACAGAGTACTCTACGAGCAGTACTTC.

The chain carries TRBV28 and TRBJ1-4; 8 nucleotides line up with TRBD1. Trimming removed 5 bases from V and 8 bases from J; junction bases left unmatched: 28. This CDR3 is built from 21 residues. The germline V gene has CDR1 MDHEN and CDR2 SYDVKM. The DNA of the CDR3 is TGTGCCAGCAGTACTACTCCGGACAGGGAGTACGAGCCCGGGGAGATCGAAAAACTGTTTTTT. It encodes CASSTTPDREYEPGEIEKLFF.

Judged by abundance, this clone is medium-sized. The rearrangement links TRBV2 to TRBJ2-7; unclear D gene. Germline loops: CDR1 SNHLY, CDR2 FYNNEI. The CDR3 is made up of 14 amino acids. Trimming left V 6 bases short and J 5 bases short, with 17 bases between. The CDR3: CASSSSPSNHEQYF. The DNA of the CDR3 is TGTGCCAGCAGCTCTTCCCCGTCTAACCACGAGCAGTACTTC.

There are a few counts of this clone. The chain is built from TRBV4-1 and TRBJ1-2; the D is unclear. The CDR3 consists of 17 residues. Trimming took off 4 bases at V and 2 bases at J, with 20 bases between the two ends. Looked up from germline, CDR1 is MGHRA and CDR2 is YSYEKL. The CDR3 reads CASSPQDLQFLNYGYTF. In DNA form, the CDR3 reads TGCGCCAGCAGCCCGCAAGATTTACAGTTCTTGAACTATGGCTACACCTTC.

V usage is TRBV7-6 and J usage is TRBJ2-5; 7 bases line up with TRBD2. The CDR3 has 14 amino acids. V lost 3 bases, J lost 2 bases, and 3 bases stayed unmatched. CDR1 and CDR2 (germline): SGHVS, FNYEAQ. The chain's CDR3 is CASSFGGGQETQYF. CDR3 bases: TGTGCCAGCAGCTTTGGGGGGGGACAAGAGACCCAGTACTTC.

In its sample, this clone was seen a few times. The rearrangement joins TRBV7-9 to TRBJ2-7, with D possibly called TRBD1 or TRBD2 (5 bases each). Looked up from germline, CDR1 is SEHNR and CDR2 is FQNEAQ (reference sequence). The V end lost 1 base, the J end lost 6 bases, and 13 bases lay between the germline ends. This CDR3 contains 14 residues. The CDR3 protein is CASSLVVGAGEQYF. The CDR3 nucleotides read TGTGCCAGCAGCTTAGTGGTAGGGGCGGGCGAGCAGTACTTC.

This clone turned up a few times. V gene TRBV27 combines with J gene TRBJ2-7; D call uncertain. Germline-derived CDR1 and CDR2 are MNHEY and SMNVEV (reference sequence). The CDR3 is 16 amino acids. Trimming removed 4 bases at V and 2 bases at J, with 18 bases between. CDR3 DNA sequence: TGTGCCAGCAGTTATTACCCCCTTGGCTCTACCTACGAGCAGTACTTC. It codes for CASSYYPLGSTYEQYF.

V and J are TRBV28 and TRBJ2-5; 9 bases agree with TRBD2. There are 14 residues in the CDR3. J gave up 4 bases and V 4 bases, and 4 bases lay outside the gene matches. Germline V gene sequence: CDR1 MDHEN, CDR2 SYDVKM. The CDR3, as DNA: TGTGCCAGCAGTTCCCTTAGCGGGAGAGAGACCCAGTACTTC. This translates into CASSSLSGRETQYF.

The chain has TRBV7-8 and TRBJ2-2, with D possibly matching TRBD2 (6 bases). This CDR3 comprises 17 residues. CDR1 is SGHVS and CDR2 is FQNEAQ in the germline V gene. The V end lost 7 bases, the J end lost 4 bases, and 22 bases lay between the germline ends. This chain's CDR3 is CASIPPRETRGTGELFF. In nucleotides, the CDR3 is TGTGCCAGCATCCCCCCACGGGAGACGAGGGGCACCGGGGAGCTGTTTTTT.

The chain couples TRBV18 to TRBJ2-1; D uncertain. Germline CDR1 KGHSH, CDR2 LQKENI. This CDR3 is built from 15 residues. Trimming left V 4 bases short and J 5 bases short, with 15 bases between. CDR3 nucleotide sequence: TGTGCCAGCTCACGTTTACTCTTCCGACACAATGAGCAGTTCTTC. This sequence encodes CASSRLLFRHNEQFF.

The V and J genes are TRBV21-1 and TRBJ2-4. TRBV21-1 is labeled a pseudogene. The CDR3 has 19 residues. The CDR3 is CASTRGGTTEDLGKNIQYF. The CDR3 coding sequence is TGTGCCAGCACCAGGGGGGGAACGACGGAGGACTTAGGCAAAAACATTCAGTACTTC.

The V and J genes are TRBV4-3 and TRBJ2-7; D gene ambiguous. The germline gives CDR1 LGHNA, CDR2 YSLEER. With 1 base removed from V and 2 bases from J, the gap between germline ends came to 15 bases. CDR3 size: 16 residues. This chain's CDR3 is CASSQVPIASAYEQYF. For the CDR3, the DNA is TGCGCCAGCAGCCAAGTTCCTATCGCTAGTGCCTACGAGCAGTACTTC.

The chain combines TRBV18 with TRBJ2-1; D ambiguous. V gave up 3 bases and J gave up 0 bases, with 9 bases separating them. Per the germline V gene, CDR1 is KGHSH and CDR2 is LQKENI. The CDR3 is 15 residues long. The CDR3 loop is CASSPRSSSYNEQFF. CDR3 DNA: TGTGCCAGCTCACCTAGGTCGAGCTCCTACAATGAGCAGTTCTTC.

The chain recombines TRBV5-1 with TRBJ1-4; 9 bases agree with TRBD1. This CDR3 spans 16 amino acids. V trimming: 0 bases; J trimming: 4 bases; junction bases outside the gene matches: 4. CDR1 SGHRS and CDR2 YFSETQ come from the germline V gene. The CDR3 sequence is CASSLGQGENNEKLFF. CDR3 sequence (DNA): TGCGCCAGCAGCTTGGGACAGGGGGAGAATAATGAAAAACTGTTTTTT.

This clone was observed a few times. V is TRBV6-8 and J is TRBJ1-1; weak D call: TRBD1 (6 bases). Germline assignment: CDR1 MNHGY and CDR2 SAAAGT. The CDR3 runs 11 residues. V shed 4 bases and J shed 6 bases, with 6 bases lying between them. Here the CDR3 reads CASSSGAEAFF. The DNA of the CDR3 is TGTGCCAGCAGTTCAGGGGCTGAAGCTTTCTTT.

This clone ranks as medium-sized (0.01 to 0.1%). The CDR3 DNA is TGTGCCAGCAGCCCCAGCCCGGGACTAGCGGGTACGAACAATGAGCAGTTCTTC. This codes for CASSPSPGLAGTNNEQFF. This rearrangement joins TRBV7-9 to TRBJ2-1; 12 nucleotides agree with TRBD2. V lost 5 bases and J lost 5; bases outside the gene matches: 13. The CDR3 extends over 18 amino acids. Germline assignment: CDR1 SEHNR and CDR2 FQNEAQ (reference sequence).

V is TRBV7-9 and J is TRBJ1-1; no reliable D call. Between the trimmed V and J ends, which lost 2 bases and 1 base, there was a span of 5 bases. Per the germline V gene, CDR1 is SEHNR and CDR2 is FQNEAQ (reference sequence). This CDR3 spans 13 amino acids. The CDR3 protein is CASSLTGNTEAFF. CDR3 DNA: TGTGCCAGCAGCTTAACCGGGAACACTGAAGCTTTCTTT.

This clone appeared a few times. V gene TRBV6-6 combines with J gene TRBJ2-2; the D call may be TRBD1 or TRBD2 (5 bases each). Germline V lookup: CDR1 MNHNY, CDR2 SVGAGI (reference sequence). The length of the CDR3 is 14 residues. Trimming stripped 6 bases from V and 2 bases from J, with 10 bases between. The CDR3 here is CASRPGPNTGELFF. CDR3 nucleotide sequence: TGTGCCAGCAGACCGGGGCCCAACACCGGGGAGCTGTTTTTT.

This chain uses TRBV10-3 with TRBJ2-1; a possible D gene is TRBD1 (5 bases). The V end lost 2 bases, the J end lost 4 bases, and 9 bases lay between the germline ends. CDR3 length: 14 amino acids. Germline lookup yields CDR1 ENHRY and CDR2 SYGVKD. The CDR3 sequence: CAISEDSGYNEQFF. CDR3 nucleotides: TGTGCCATCAGTGAGGACAGTGGATACAATGAGCAGTTCTTC.

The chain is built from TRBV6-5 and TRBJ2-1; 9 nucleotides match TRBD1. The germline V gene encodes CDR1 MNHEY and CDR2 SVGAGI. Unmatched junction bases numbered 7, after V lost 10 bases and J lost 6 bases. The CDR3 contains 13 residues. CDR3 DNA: TGTGCCACCCACCGGGACAGGGCCAATGAGCAGTTCTTC. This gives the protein CATHRDRANEQFF.

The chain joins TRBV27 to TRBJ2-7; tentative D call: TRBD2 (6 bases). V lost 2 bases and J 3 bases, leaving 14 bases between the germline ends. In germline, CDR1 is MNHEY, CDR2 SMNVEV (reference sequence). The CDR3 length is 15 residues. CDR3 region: CASSLAGSSLYEQYF. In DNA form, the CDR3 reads TGTGCCAGCAGTTTAGCGGGGTCTAGCCTCTACGAGCAGTACTTC.